This TCR beta chain derives from a study of preoperative IRX-2 immunotherapy in early breast cancer. The sample holds a few counts of this clone. Produced via immunoSEQ multiplex PCR; TCRdb's table is partial and in-frame only. Of around 38,000 clones detected, 60% to 80% appear once; the ten largest clones hold roughly 1.2%. Treatment specified: preoperative locoregional IRX-2 cytokine immunotherapy. This phase Ib study tested locoregional IRX-2 cytokine immunotherapy given before surgery. This CDR3 is 17 amino acids long. Germline CDR1 is SGHVS and CDR2 is FNYEAQ. V was cut by 7 bases and J by 1 base, with 20 bases left in between.

The sequence was obtained from a human donor with breast cancer. Source: tumor tissue, taken after IRX-2 immunotherapy. The chain combines TRBV7-6 with TRBJ1-3, with D perhaps matching TRBD1 (6 bases). The CDR3 is CASNSNVWTVSGNTIYF. The CDR3 DNA sequence: TGTGCCAGCAACTCCAACGTGTGGACAGTTTCTGGAAACACCATATATTTT.